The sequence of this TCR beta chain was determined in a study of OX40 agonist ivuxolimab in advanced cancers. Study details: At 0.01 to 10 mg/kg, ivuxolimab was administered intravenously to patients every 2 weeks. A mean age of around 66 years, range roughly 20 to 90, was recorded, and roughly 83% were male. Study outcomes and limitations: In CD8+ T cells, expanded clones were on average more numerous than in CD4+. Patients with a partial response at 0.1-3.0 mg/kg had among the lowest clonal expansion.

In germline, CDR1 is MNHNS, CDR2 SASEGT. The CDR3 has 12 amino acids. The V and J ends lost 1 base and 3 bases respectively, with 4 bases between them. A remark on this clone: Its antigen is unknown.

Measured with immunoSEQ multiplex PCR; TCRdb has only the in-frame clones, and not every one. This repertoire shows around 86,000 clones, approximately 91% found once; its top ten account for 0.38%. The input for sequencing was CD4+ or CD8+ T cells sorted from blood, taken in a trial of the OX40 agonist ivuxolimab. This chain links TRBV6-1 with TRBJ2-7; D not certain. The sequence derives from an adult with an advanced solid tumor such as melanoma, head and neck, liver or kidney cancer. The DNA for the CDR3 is TGTGCCAGCAGTGAAGTCCGCTACGAGCAGTACTTC. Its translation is CASSEVRYEQYF.